These T cell receptor beta chains were read from a single sample in a study of T cell responses to AZD1222 COVID-19 vaccine. Clones were read by immunoSEQ multiplex PCR, and TCRdb kept only the in-frame ones, dropping some. Of about 180,000 clones in the sample, 88% were seen once. The sample consisted of peripheral blood, taken 28 days after the second AZD1222 dose. All receptors come from an adult who received the AZD1222 COVID-19 vaccine. Both conserved end residues are part of each CDR3. The D gene is left open where the match is weak. The size entry is marked missing in some rows and otherwise reads once, few, many or a size class.

v_call	d_call	clone_size	j_call	cdr3_aa	cdr3_nt
TRBV9	-	-	TRBJ2-1	CASSAEVYGDEQFF	TGTGCCAGCAGCGCCGAGGTCTATGGGGATGAGCAGTTCTTC
TRBV30	-	-	TRBJ1-6	CAWSVGGSPLHF	TGTGCCTGGAGTGTCGGGGGCTCTCCCCTCCACTTT
TRBV5-4	-	-	TRBJ2-7	CASSLRSLEQYF	TGTGCCAGCAGCTTGAGGTCTCTCGAGCAGTACTTC
TRBV5-1	-	-	TRBJ2-7	CASSLDPSTYEQYF	TGCGCCAGCAGCTTGGATCCCTCCACCTACGAGCAGTACTTC
TRBV7-9	-	-	TRBJ2-5	CASSLGGAGSEETQYF	TGTGCCAGCAGCTTAGGGGGTGCCGGGAGTGAAGAGACCCAGTACTTC
TRBV6-1	-	-	TRBJ2-7	CASSERAGAYEQYF	TGTGCCAGCAGTGAAAGGGCAGGGGCCTACGAGCAGTACTTC
TRBV27	-	-	TRBJ2-7	CASSPAVGTPREQYF	TGTGCCAGCAGCCCAGCCGTAGGGACACCCCGCGAGCAGTACTTC
TRBV18	-	-	TRBJ1-2	CASSPPSKGSHYGYTF	TGTGCCAGCTCACCACCGAGTAAAGGGTCCCACTATGGCTACACCTTC
TRBV11-2	-	-	TRBJ2-7	CASSLVRRVYEQYF	TGTGCCAGCAGCTTAGTTCGGAGGGTATACGAGCAGTACTTC
TRBV6-1	-	-	TRBJ1-5	CASSEGRGGNQPQHF	TGTGCCAGCAGTGAAGGTCGCGGAGGCAATCAGCCCCAGCATTTT
TRBV5-5	-	-	TRBJ1-5	CASSLMGGDSNQPQHF	TGTGCCAGCAGCTTAATGGGGGGAGATAGCAATCAGCCCCAGCATTTT
TRBV24-1	TRBD1	-	TRBJ2-6	CATSETDRPGANVLTF	TGTGCCACCAGTGAGACGGACAGGCCTGGGGCCAACGTCCTGACTTTC
TRBV4-2	-	-	TRBJ2-3	CASSQARRQTDTQYF	TGTGCCAGCAGCCAAGCCCGCAGACAGACAGATACGCAGTATTTT
TRBV19	TRBD1	-	TRBJ2-5	CASSIADRGQETQYF	TGTGCCAGTAGTATAGCGGACAGGGGACAAGAGACCCAGTACTTC
TRBV28	-	-	TRBJ2-7	CASSIPGSSYEQYF	TGTGCCAGCAGTATACCAGGGAGCTCCTACGAGCAGTACTTC
TRBV5-1	-	-	TRBJ2-5	CASSWGQLETQYF	TGCGCCAGCAGCTGGGGGCAGTTGGAGACCCAGTACTTC
TRBV5-1	TRBD1	-	TRBJ2-1	CASSLVDRGNEQFF	TGCGCCAGCAGCTTGGTCGACAGGGGCAATGAGCAGTTCTTC
TRBV19	-	once	TRBJ1-6	CASSFGPGNSPLHF	-
TRBV2	-	-	TRBJ1-4	CASGSGRGGEKLFF	TGTGCCAGTGGGTCGGGCAGGGGAGGTGAAAAACTGTTTTTT
TRBV7-9	TRBD2	-	TRBJ2-2	CASSSRLAGAAGELFF	TGTGCCAGCAGCTCACGACTAGCGGGAGCAGCCGGGGAGCTGTTTTTT
TRBV7-9	-	many	TRBJ1-5	CASSLGSSQPQHF	TGTGCCAGCAGCTTAGGATCCAGTCAGCCCCAGCATTTT
TRBV5-4	TRBD2	-	TRBJ2-1	CASSFPSGRNEQFF	TGTGCCAGCAGCTTTCCTAGCGGGAGGAATGAGCAGTTCTTC
TRBV24-1	-	-	TRBJ1-3	CATSESSGNTIYF	TGTGCCACCAGTGAATCCTCTGGAAACACCATATATTTT
TRBV15	TRBD2	-	TRBJ2-7	CATSRDRGVAGGEQYF	TGTGCCACCAGCAGAGATCGTGGGGTAGCGGGAGGCGAGCAGTACTTC
TRBV3-1/TRBV3-2	-	-	TRBJ1-3	CASSPKLGSGNTIYF	TGTGCCAGCAGCCCCAAGTTAGGTTCTGGAAACACCATATATTTT
TRBV6-2/TRBV6-3	TRBD1	-	TRBJ2-1	CASSRTGGSYNEQFF	TGTGCCAGCAGCCGTACAGGGGGCTCCTACAATGAGCAGTTCTTC
TRBV11-1	-	-	TRBJ2-7	CASERDPDYEQYF	TGTGCCAGCGAACGAGACCCTGACTACGAGCAGTACTTC
TRBV7-6	-	-	TRBJ1-3	CASSADLVDSGNTIYF	TGTGCCAGCAGCGCGGACCTAGTCGACTCTGGAAACACCATATATTTT
TRBV13	TRBD1	-	TRBJ1-3	CASSLPLGQKGNTIYF	TGTGCCAGCAGCTTACCCCTGGGACAGAAGGGAAACACCATATATTTT
TRBV5-1	TRBD1	once	TRBJ1-2	CASSTTGGDGYTF	TGCGCCAGCAGCACCACAGGGGGCGACGGCTACACCTTC
TRBV5-4	-	-	TRBJ2-3	CASSLGLRLDNADTQYF	TGTGCCAGCAGCTTGGGATTAAGACTAGATAACGCAGATACGCAGTATTTT
TRBV6-5	TRBD1	-	TRBJ1-2	CASKPQDRDTGGYTF	TGTGCCAGCAAACCCCAGGACAGGGACACCGGTGGCTACACCTTC
TRBV5-5	-	once	TRBJ1-5	CASSFSPANQPQHF	TGTGCCAGCAGCTTCTCTCCGGCCAACCAGCCCCAGCATTTT
TRBV6-5	TRBD1	-	TRBJ1-2	CASSPDPPGGYGYTF	TGTGCCAGCAGTCCGGACCCTCCAGGGGGCTATGGCTACACCTTC
TRBV5-8	-	-	TRBJ1-4	CASSPAVGHEKLFF	TGTGCCAGCAGTCCCGCGGTGGGGCATGAAAAACTGTTTTTT
TRBV11-3	TRBD2	-	TRBJ2-3	CASSHGGGAITDTQYF	TGTGCCAGCAGCCACGGGGGAGGGGCTATAACAGATACGCAGTATTTT
TRBV7-9	-	-	TRBJ1-1	CASRDGPKRVNTEAFF	TGTGCCAGCAGGGACGGGCCAAAAAGAGTGAACACTGAAGCTTTCTTT
TRBV3-1/TRBV3-2	-	-	TRBJ2-7	CASTPSDWGAPYEQYF	TGTGCCAGTACTCCGTCGGACTGGGGGGCCCCGTACGAGCAGTACTTC
TRBV18	-	once	TRBJ2-2	CASSPPGRYTGELFF	TGTGCCAGCTCACCACCAGGGAGATACACCGGGGAGCTGTTTTTT
TRBV5-1	TRBD2	-	TRBJ2-5	CASSWGLAGVFETQYF	TGCGCCAGCAGCTGGGGACTAGCGGGAGTTTTTGAGACCCAGTACTTC